This passage covers 16 T cell receptor beta chains from one sample sequenced in a study of spatial heterogeneity in lung cancer. Study-level findings and limits: Tumoral mutation counts were tracked by counts of expanded intratumoral alpha and beta TCRs.

TCRdb reprocessed the 5' RACE reads via MiXCR and lists one record per CDR3 protein. The table lists around 26,000 distinct CDR3 sequences, 8% to 10% of them singletons. Their recognized antigens are unknown. The time point is: sample taken at primary tumor resection. Here the sequenced sample was lung tumor tissue, taken at surgery. Source of these receptors: a male donor with early-stage non-small cell lung cancer.

This clonotype counts as medium-sized. The V call is TRBV10-3, the J call TRBJ2-5; 12 nucleotides agree with TRBD2. Per germline, CDR1 ENHRY and CDR2 SYGVKD. The CDR3 is made up of 13 amino acids. V was clipped by 9 bases and J by 3 bases; unmatched bases: 2. DNA for the CDR3: TGTGCCATAAGACTAGCGGGGGAAGAGACCCAGTACTTC. Translated: CAIRLAGEETQYF.

This clonotype was found a few times. The V call is TRBV13, the J call TRBJ2-1; maybe TRBD1 (5 bases). This CDR3 has 14 amino acids. Trimming stripped 5 bases from V and 4 bases from J, with 12 bases between. CDR1 PRHDT and CDR2 FYEKMQ come from the germline V gene (reference sequence). This CDR3 is CASSTHTGYNEQFF. The DNA for the CDR3 is TGTGCCAGCAGCACTCATACAGGTTACAATGAGCAGTTCTTC.

This clonotype occurred many times. This chain connects TRBV29-1 to TRBJ2-3; 8 bases fit TRBD2. The J segment lost 1 base and the V segment lost 6 bases, leaving 12 bases of the junction unmatched. The CDR3 has 16 residues. Per the germline V gene, CDR1 is SQVTM and CDR2 is ANQGSEA. The CDR3 spells CSVLGGRRTGTDTQYF. For the CDR3, the DNA is TGCAGCGTCTTAGGCGGGAGGCGGACGGGCACAGATACGCAGTATTTT.

This clonotype was found a few times. The genes are TRBV6-2 or TRBV6-3 and TRBJ2-7, with TRBD1 matching 8 bases. The CDR3 covers 14 residues. Trimming removed 5 bases from V and 2 bases from J; junction bases left unmatched: 5. The V gene's germline CDR1 is MNHEY and CDR2 SVGEGT. The CDR3 reads CASSRTGTPYEQYF. DNA of the CDR3: TGTGCCAGCAGTCGGACAGGGACCCCCTACGAGCAGTACTTC.

This clonotype was seen a handful of times. The chain joins TRBV5-1 to TRBJ2-7; a weak D match, TRBD1 (6 bases). This CDR3 has 15 amino acids. Trimming cost V 1 base and J 9 bases, with 20 bases left between them. The germline CDR1 and CDR2 sequences are SGHRS and YFSETQ. The CDR3 is CASSLSATGSKGQYF. As DNA, the CDR3 is TGCGCCAGCAGCTTGTCCGCGACAGGCTCCAAGGGGCAGTACTTC.

There are many counts of this clonotype. This chain connects TRBV7-3 to TRBJ2-2, with 9 bases lining up with TRBD2. This CDR3 contains 14 residues. The germline CDR1 and CDR2 sequences are SGHTA and FQGTGA. The ends lost 3 bases at V and 7 bases at J; junction bases unmatched: 3. The CDR3 sequence: CASSFAGGVGELFF. The CDR3 bases are TGTGCCAGCAGCTTTGCGGGAGGGGTCGGGGAGCTGTTTTTT. Drawing the rest from reference TRBV7-3 and TRBJ2-2, the complete variable domain is GAGVSQTPSNKVTEKGKYVELRCDPISGHTALYWYRQSLGQGPEFLIYFQGTGAADDSGLPNDRFFAVRPEGSVSTLKIQRTERGDSAVYLCASSFAGGVGELFFGEGSRLTVL.

This clonotype was picked up a small number of times. CDR3: CASSSGTEETQYF. CDR3 DNA: TGTGCCAGCAGTTCCGGGACAGAAGAGACCCAGTACTTC. V usage is TRBV28 and J usage is TRBJ2-5; 7 bases are a match to TRBD1. The trim removed 4 bases at V and 3 bases at J, leaving 2 bases unmatched. Germline CDR1 is MDHEN and CDR2 is SYDVKM. This CDR3 is 13 amino acids long.

This clonotype was found many times. V usage is TRBV25-1 and J usage is TRBJ1-2; D is unclear. V lost 9 bases, J lost 4 bases, and 9 bases lay in between. Germline V gives CDR1 MGHDK, CDR2 SYGVNS. The CDR3 sequence is 11 residues long. This CDR3 reads CASGGRYGYTF. CDR3 coding DNA: TGTGCCAGTGGCGGTCGCTATGGCTACACCTTC.

The chain recombines TRBV7-2 with TRBJ2-7; 12 bases match TRBD2. The CDR3 runs 17 residues. CDR1 is SGHTA, CDR2 FQGNSA, per germline. Losses at the gene ends were 2 bases for V and 4 bases for J; bases not matched to a gene: 9. In nucleotides, the CDR3 is TGTGCCAGCAGCTTAAAGGGTCCGACTAGCGGGGGATACGAGCAGTACTTC. As protein: CASSLKGPTSGGYEQYF.

V and J are TRBV4-1 and TRBJ2-5; D call uncertain. The germline V gene has CDR1 MGHRA and CDR2 YSYEKL. Trimming took 1 base from V and 4 from J, leaving 19 bases between them. The CDR3 totals 17 residues. CDR3 in amino acids: CASSQVAAPRPGETQYF. The CDR3 region has the DNA TGCGCCAGCAGCCAAGTGGCGGCGCCCCGCCCCGGAGAGACCCAGTACTTC.

The sample holds a few counts of this clonotype. J is TRBJ1-6 and V is TRBV14; D gene ambiguous. V was trimmed by 0 bases and J by 12 bases, leaving 9 bases between them. CDR1 and CDR2 from the germline V gene are SGHDN and FVKESK. This CDR3 region has 13 residues. This CDR3 is CASSQELSGPLHF. CDR3 DNA: TGTGCCAGCAGCCAAGAACTCTCTGGACCCCTCCACTTT.

V is TRBV18 and J is TRBJ2-5; D not certain. Per germline, CDR1 KGHSH and CDR2 LQKENI. V was shortened by 5 bases and J by 5 bases, with 15 bases between the two germline ends. The CDR3 is 14 residues long. DNA for the CDR3: TGTGCCAGCTCAACGTCCTCCGACTGGGAGACCCAGTACTTC. Its translation: CASSTSSDWETQYF. Complete variable domain (other parts from reference TRBV18 and TRBJ2-5): NAGVMQNPRHLVRRRGQEARLRCSPMKGHSHVYWYRQLPEEGLKFMVYLQKENIIDESGMPKERFSAEFPKEGPSILRIQQVVRGDSAAYFCASSTSSDWETQYFGPGTRLLVL.

This clonotype was counted at least ten times. The chain couples TRBV7-9 to TRBJ1-5, with unresolved D. Looked up from germline, CDR1 is SEHNR and CDR2 is FQNEAQ (reference sequence). V lost 4 bases and J lost 9, with 13 bases in between. This CDR3 contains 13 residues. CDR3 residues: CASSSTLGSPQHF. The CDR3 coding sequence is TGTGCCAGCAGCTCAACATTAGGGTCGCCCCAGCATTTT.

This clonotype was observed at least ten times. The chain joins TRBV7-9 to TRBJ1-2, with TRBD1 as a possible D gene (6 bases). CDR3 size: 14 residues. Trimming left V 5 bases short and J 4 bases short, with 14 bases between. Germline V gene data show CDR1 as SEHNR and CDR2 as FQNEAQ (reference sequence). As DNA, the CDR3 is TGTGCCAGCAGCCTTAGGACAGCCCTCTATGGCTACACCTTC. It translates to CASSLRTALYGYTF.

The sample holds many counts of this clonotype. The chain is built from TRBV27 and TRBJ1-5; 8 bases match TRBD1. V was pared by 3 bases and J by 7 bases, with 5 bases of the junction left unmatched. CDR1 is MNHEY, CDR2 SMNVEV, per germline (reference sequence). CDR3 length: 14 residues. The CDR3 nucleotides are TGTGCCAGCAGTTTTGACAGGGGCGGCCAGCCCCAGCATTTT. Amino acid sequence: CASSFDRGGQPQHF.

This clonotype was seen once. It may be a read error: a sequence one base away is much more abundant. The gene calls are TRBV2 and TRBJ1-1; maybe TRBD1 (5 bases). CDR1 and CDR2 (germline): SNHLY, FYNNEI. This CDR3 region has 12 residues. CDR3 sequence reads: CTSSVRGTEAFF. CDR3 DNA sequence: TGTACCAGCAGTGTAAGGGGCACTGAAGCTTTCTTT.